The 18 T cell receptor beta chains presented below share a single source sample, sequenced in a study of shared clonotypes between healthy human individuals. This table comes from immunoSEQ multiplex PCR, and its TCRdb copy is limited to in-frame clones, with some not included. This sample carries some 300,000 clones, about 70% of them seen once, and the ten largest clones take about 10%. Sequenced: memory CD4+ T cells sorted from blood. The subset was: CD45RA-negative fraction. These receptor sequences come from a man aged 30 to 45 in good health.

The sample holds a few counts of this clone. The chain joins TRBV6-5 to TRBJ1-6, with 10 bases that match TRBD1. The V segment lost 4 bases and the J segment 14 bases; nucleotides outside the gene matches: 2. Germline lookup yields CDR1 MNHEY and CDR2 SVGAGI. This CDR3 has 12 amino acids. CDR3 nucleotide sequence: TGTGCCAGCAGTTCCGGGACAGGGGCCCTCCACTTT. Translation gives CASSSGTGALHF.

The CDR3 DNA sequence: TGTGCCAGCAGCTTGAGAGCTTTCGGCTACGAGCAGTACTTC. It translates to CASSLRAFGYEQYF. The rearrangement joins TRBV7-2 to TRBJ2-7; no firm D call. This CDR3 comprises 14 residues. Trimming stripped 3 bases from V and 3 bases from J, with 12 bases between. CDR1 is SGHTA, CDR2 FQGNSA, per germline.

Turning to this clone: A much larger clone is a single base away; this may be a read error. This sample also contains other DNA sequences that code for the same CDR3. V usage is TRBV7-2 and J usage is TRBJ1-4; D gene ambiguous. The germline V gene encodes CDR1 SGHTA and CDR2 FQGNSA. The CDR3 extends over 12 amino acids. V gave up 5 bases and J gave up 8 bases, with 9 bases separating them. This CDR3 is CASSPQGEKLFF. The CDR3 region has the DNA TGTGCCAGCAGCCCCCAAGGGGAAAAACTGTTTTTT.

The rearrangement uses TRBV6-6 and TRBJ1-1; D is ambiguous. CDR1 and CDR2 (germline): MNHNY, SVGAGI (reference sequence). V was clipped by 8 bases and J by 0 bases, with 10 bases between them. This CDR3 has 13 amino acids. The CDR3: CASGLDLNTEAFF. The CDR3 DNA reads TGTGCCAGCGGCCTAGATCTGAACACTGAAGCTTTCTTT.

The V call is TRBV5-1, the J call TRBJ2-5; 9 nucleotides match TRBD1. CDR3 size: 14 residues. Germline CDR1 is SGHRS and CDR2 is YFSETQ. J lost 5 bases, V lost 4 bases, and 6 bases had no gene match. CDR3 residues: CASSPDRGVETQYF. The CDR3 DNA follows: TGCGCCAGCAGCCCGGACAGGGGTGTCGAGACCCAGTACTTC.

The rearrangement joins TRBV4-1 to TRBJ1-1; 8 bases align to TRBD1. Trimming cost V 0 bases and J 11 bases; bases outside gene matches: 8. The CDR3 is 14 residues long. CDR1 and CDR2 from the germline V gene are MGHRA and YSYEKL. The CDR3 sequence is CASSQEDRAGMAFF. In DNA form, the CDR3 reads TGCGCCAGCAGCCAAGAGGACAGGGCAGGAATGGCTTTCTTT.

Only a few counts were recorded for this clone. This rearrangement joins TRBV5-1 to TRBJ2-7, with D possibly being TRBD2 (5 bases). This CDR3 has 15 amino acids. V dropped 1 base and J dropped 3 bases, with 14 bases sitting between them. Germline V gene lookup returns CDR1 SGHRS and CDR2 YFSETQ. Here the CDR3 DNA reads TGCGCCAGCAGCTTGCTCTCTAGCCCCTACTACGAGCAGTACTTC. This codes for CASSLLSSPYYEQYF.

The V gene is TRBV5-1, the J gene TRBJ1-4; 9 bases line up with TRBD1. J gave up 8 bases and V 2 bases, and 7 bases lay outside the gene matches. CDR3 length equals 15 residues. The germline gives CDR1 SGHRS, CDR2 YFSETQ. This CDR3 reads CASSLSGTGREKLFF. In DNA form, the CDR3 reads TGCGCCAGCAGCTTATCCGGGACAGGGCGCGAAAAACTGTTTTTT.

About this clone itself: This CDR3 is also generated by other DNA sequences in the sample. In nucleotides, the CDR3 is TGTGCCAGCAGTGGATCGATCTGGGGGGACAATGAGCAGTTCTTC. Translated: CASSGSIWGDNEQFF. The chain recombines TRBV6-1 with TRBJ2-1; a weak D match, TRBD2 (6 bases). The germline gives CDR1 MNHNS, CDR2 SASEGT. The CDR3 loop spans 15 amino acids. Trimming took 4 bases from V and 5 from J, leaving 15 bases between them.

V usage is TRBV5-6 and J usage is TRBJ2-5, with 13 bases identical to TRBD2. The J segment lost 5 bases and the V segment lost 4 bases, leaving 8 bases of the junction unmatched. The length of the CDR3 is 16 residues. The germline V gene encodes CDR1 SGHDT and CDR2 YYEEEE. Here the CDR3 DNA reads TGTGCCAGCAGCCAATGGGGACTAGCGGGACCGGAGACCCAGTACTTC. Translation: CASSQWGLAGPETQYF.

V is TRBV29-1 and J is TRBJ2-5; 13 nucleotides align to TRBD2. CDR1 SQVTM and CDR2 ANQGSEA come from the germline V gene. The V gene end was trimmed by 4 bases and the J gene end by 7 bases; junction bases not matched to a gene: 30. The CDR3 extends over 22 amino acids. CDR3 in amino acids: CSVGGLMGTTGTSGNQGGTQYF. In nucleotides, the CDR3 is TGCAGCGTTGGGGGCTTGATGGGTACGACCGGGACTAGCGGGAACCAAGGGGGGACCCAGTACTTC.

The V and J genes are TRBV18 and TRBJ2-6; no firm D call. The V end was cut by 2 bases, the J end by 0 bases, with 8 bases between. Germline loops: CDR1 KGHSH, CDR2 LQKENI. CDR3 length: 16 amino acids. The CDR3 DNA reads as TGTGCCAGCTCACCAGGGCAGAACTCTGGGGCCAACGTCCTGACTTTC. Its protein product is CASSPGQNSGANVLTF.

This clone was recorded only once. A far bigger clonotype differs at one base, so this is likely a read error. The chain carries TRBV5-1 and TRBJ2-3, with D possibly matching TRBD2 (6 bases). The germline gives CDR1 SGHRS, CDR2 YFSETQ. The CDR3 has 14 residues. The CDR3 is CASSSGTRTDMQYF. The DNA for the CDR3 is TGCGCCAGCAGCTCCGGGACTCGCACAGATATGCAGTATTTT. The variable domain in full, completed from reference TRBV5-1 and TRBJ2-3, reads KAGVTQTPRYLIKTRGQQVTLSCSPISGHRSVSWYQQTPGQGLQFLFEYFSETQRNKGNFPGRFSGRQFSNSRSEMNVSTLELGDSALYLCASSSGTRTDMQYFGPGTRLTVL.

This chain uses TRBV4-3 with TRBJ2-3; D unclear. Germline CDR1 and CDR2: LGHNA and YSLEER. V lost 1 base and J 6 bases, leaving 11 bases between the germline ends. There are 14 residues in the CDR3. CDR3 nucleotide sequence: TGCGCCAGCAGCCAAGTTGGCGGTACGGATACGCAGTATTTT. Its protein is CASSQVGGTDTQYF.

The chain couples TRBV29-1 to TRBJ1-4; TRBD1 matches at 7 bases. V gave up 6 bases and J gave up 5 bases; unmatched junction bases: 6. The length of the CDR3 is 13 residues. CDR1 and CDR2 (germline): SQVTM, ANQGSEA. The DNA for the CDR3 is TGCAGCGTCTGGAGCAGGGGGAATGAAAAACTGTTTTTT. The encoded protein is CSVWSRGNEKLFF.

J is TRBJ2-1 and V is TRBV5-1, with unresolved D. This CDR3 spans 12 amino acids. The germline V and J ends were trimmed by 4 bases and 10 bases, with 12 bases remaining between them. Germline V gene sequence: CDR1 SGHRS, CDR2 YFSETQ. The CDR3 nucleotides read TGCGCCAGCAGCGGGTGGCCCGAGGAGCAGTTCTTC. It translates to CASSGWPEEQFF.

The chain recombines TRBV18 with TRBJ1-1, with TRBD1 matching over 8 bases. Germline assignment: CDR1 KGHSH and CDR2 LQKENI. The CDR3 consists of 14 residues. With V trimmed by 4 bases and J by 3 bases, 4 bases remained unmatched. The CDR3 sequence is CASSLTGVDTEAFF. CDR3 nucleotides: TGTGCCAGCTCACTGACAGGGGTAGACACTGAAGCTTTCTTT. Complete variable domain (other parts from reference TRBV18 and TRBJ1-1): NAGVMQNPRHLVRRRGQEARLRCSPMKGHSHVYWYRQLPEEGLKFMVYLQKENIIDESGMPKERFSAEFPKEGPSILRIQQVVRGDSAAYFCASSLTGVDTEAFFGQGTRLTVV.

The V call is TRBV5-6, the J call TRBJ1-3; the D is unclear. CDR3 length: 14 amino acids. The V and J ends lost 4 bases and 0 bases respectively, with 8 bases between them. Germline assignment: CDR1 SGHDT and CDR2 YYEEEE. This chain's CDR3 is CASSTLGSGNTIYF. In DNA form, the CDR3 reads TGTGCCAGCAGCACCCTTGGCTCTGGAAACACCATATATTTT.